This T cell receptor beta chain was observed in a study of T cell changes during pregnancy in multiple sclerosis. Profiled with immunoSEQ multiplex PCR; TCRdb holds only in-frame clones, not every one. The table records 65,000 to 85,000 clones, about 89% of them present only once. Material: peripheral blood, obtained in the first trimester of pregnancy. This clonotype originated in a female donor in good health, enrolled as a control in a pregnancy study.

The CDR3 reads CASSPRGRAVSSPLHF. CDR3 DNA sequence: TGTGCCAGCAGCCCCAGGGGTAGGGCAGTGAGTTCACCCCTCCACTTT. This chain connects TRBV7-9 to TRBJ1-6, with D possibly matching TRBD1 (6 bases). The germline gives CDR1 SEHNR, CDR2 FQNEAQ (reference sequence). V lost 5 bases and J lost 9, with 20 bases in between. The CDR3 is made up of 16 amino acids.